These 22 T cell receptor beta chains originate from one sample sequenced in a study of regulatory T cells in long-lasting Graves disease. TCR beta libraries were built with iRepertoire HTBI primers and Arm-PCR of CDR3 regions. TCRdb analysed the multiplex PCR reads with MiXCR anew, one entry per CDR3 protein. Of 350,000 to 450,000 distinct CDR3 sequences listed, 12% were seen once; the top ten hold approximately 17%. Time point here: newly diagnosed GD, antithyroid drugs for less than 3 months. The TCR library used RNA extracted from PBMCs. This sample was also put to use in a study of T cells in Graves' hyperthyroidism and ophthalmopathy.

The sample in question was peripheral blood mononuclear cells (PBMCs), obtained at new diagnosis, from a patient treated with antithyroid drugs. Source of these receptors: a woman in her late teens or twenties with Graves disease.

This clonotype was recorded many times. The CDR3 protein is CASSLVQDHDEQFF. The CDR3 DNA is TGTGCCAGCAGCTTAGTACAGGACCACGATGAGCAGTTCTTC. The chain carries TRBV11-2 and TRBJ2-1; possibly TRBD1 for D (5 bases). The V gene lost 1 base and the J gene lost 8 bases, with 12 bases spanning the gap. Germline V gene lookup returns CDR1 SGHAT and CDR2 FQNNGV. The CDR3 spans 14 residues.

This clonotype was observed many times. V usage is TRBV9 and J usage is TRBJ2-2; 7 nucleotides line up with TRBD1. Trimming removed 2 bases from V and 6 bases from J; junction bases left unmatched: 4. The CDR3 is 14 amino acids. Germline V gives CDR1 SGDLS, CDR2 YYNGEE. The CDR3 here is CASSVRQGPGELFF. In nucleotides, the CDR3 is TGTGCCAGCAGCGTTAGACAGGGTCCCGGGGAGCTGTTTTTT.

This clonotype has at least ten counts. The V gene is TRBV20-1, the J gene TRBJ1-5, with D possibly being TRBD1 (5 bases). Deletions cut 6 bases from V and 4 bases from J, with 22 bases between. CDR3 length: 16 residues. Germline-derived CDR1 and CDR2 are DFQATT and SNEGSKA (reference sequence). CDR3 sequence (DNA): TGCAGTGCCGAGATCGGGCCTATCAGGGTAAATCAGCCCCAGCATTTT. This translates into CSAEIGPIRVNQPQHF.

This clonotype showed up just a few times. The chain carries TRBV29-1 and TRBJ2-7, with a tentative D call TRBD2 (5 bases). Germline V lookup: CDR1 SQVTM, CDR2 ANQGSEA. This CDR3 is built from 16 residues. V was shortened by 4 bases and J by 2 bases, with 21 bases between the two germline ends. The chain's CDR3 is CSVAPALTGIAYEQYF. CDR3 bases: TGCAGCGTTGCCCCGGCTCTAACGGGAATAGCCTACGAGCAGTACTTC.

This clonotype has at least ten counts. The chain has TRBV20-1 and TRBJ1-1, with D unclear. Germline lookup yields CDR1 DFQATT and CDR2 SNEGSKA (reference sequence). V dropped 0 bases and J dropped 1 base, with 9 bases sitting between them. This CDR3 region has 14 residues. The CDR3 sequence is CSAREGGGNTEAFF. The CDR3 DNA sequence: TGCAGTGCTAGAGAGGGTGGAGGGAACACTGAAGCTTTCTTT.

On this clonotype itself: Possible read error: a much larger clone is one base away. The chain carries TRBV30 and TRBJ1-2; 12 bases align to TRBD1. Germline CDR1 reads GTSNPN; CDR2 reads SVGIG (reference sequence). The CDR3 consists of 15 residues. Losses at the gene ends were 4 bases for V and 11 bases for J; bases not matched to a gene: 14. The CDR3 sequence is CAWTREGQGAPGYTF. The CDR3 DNA reads as TGTGCCTGGACCAGGGAGGGACAGGGGGCCCCGGGGTACACCTTC.

This clonotype was found many times. This chain connects TRBV2 to TRBJ1-2; D possibly corresponds to TRBD1 (5 bases). The length of the CDR3 is 13 residues. CDR1 is SNHLY, CDR2 FYNNEI, per germline. The germline V and J ends were trimmed by 3 bases and 3 bases, with 8 bases remaining between them. The CDR3 DNA is TGTGCCAGCAGTGACGACAGAGACTATGGCTACACCTTC. Protein sequence: CASSDDRDYGYTF.

In this sample, this clonotype turned up many times. The V and J genes are TRBV14 and TRBJ1-2; D possibly corresponds to TRBD1 (6 bases). Looked up from germline, CDR1 is SGHDN and CDR2 is FVKESK. The V end lost 5 bases, the J end lost 6 bases, and 13 bases lay between the germline ends. The CDR3 sequence is 13 residues long. CDR3 sequence: CASSERTADGYTF. The CDR3 bases are TGTGCCAGCAGCGAGCGGACAGCGGATGGCTACACCTTC. Looking up the rest from reference TRBV14 and TRBJ1-2 gives the full variable domain: EAGVTQFPSHSVIEKGQTVTLRCDPISGHDNLYWYRRVMGKEIKFLLHFVKESKQDESGMPNNRFLAERTGGTYSTLKVQPAELEDSGVYFCASSERTADGYTFGSGTRLTVV.

The table lists this clonotype with a count of one. Given a much more abundant clone one base away, this may be a read error. The chain has TRBV7-2 and TRBJ2-3, with TRBD1 matching 9 bases. The J call may be incorrect, as the DNA end agrees better with TRBJ2-1. Germline V gene sequence: CDR1 SGHTA, CDR2 FQGNSA. CDR3 length: 14 amino acids. Written as DNA, the CDR3 is TGTGCCAGCAGCTTAAGGGACAGGGCAGAGACCCAGTTCTTC. It is translated as CASSLRDRAETQFF.

Ten or more counts support this clonotype. V is TRBV5-1 and J is TRBJ2-3; TRBD2 agrees at 7 bases. CDR3 length: 15 residues. The ends lost 4 bases at V and 8 bases at J; junction bases unmatched: 13. The germline V gene encodes CDR1 SGHRS and CDR2 YFSETQ. The CDR3, as DNA: TGCGCCAGCAGCGAAGGGACTACTCGCCAGGGTACGCAGTATTTT. It specifies CASSEGTTRQGTQYF.

This clonotype was found many times. V is TRBV28 and J is TRBJ1-6; D ambiguous. V lost 3 bases and J lost 5, with 11 bases in between. The CDR3 is 15 amino acids. Germline CDR1 reads MDHEN; CDR2 reads SYDVKM. The CDR3 reads CASSLFGRNNSPLHF. The DNA of the CDR3 is TGTGCCAGCAGTTTGTTCGGGAGGAATAATTCACCCCTCCACTTT.

This clonotype was counted many times. This rearrangement joins TRBV7-2 to TRBJ2-2; 7 bases line up with TRBD1. The CDR3 covers 13 residues. Germline CDR1 reads SGHTA; CDR2 reads FQGNSA. The trim removed 5 bases at V and 8 bases at J, leaving 5 bases unmatched. The CDR3 region is CASSLGGGGELFF. The CDR3 coding sequence is TGTGCCAGCAGCCTAGGGGGCGGGGGGGAGCTGTTTTTT.

This clonotype has ten or more counts. The chain joins TRBV7-8 to TRBJ2-5; D may match TRBD1 or TRBD2 (5 bases each). Trimming stripped 4 bases from V and 5 bases from J, with 11 bases between. Germline assignment: CDR1 SGHVS and CDR2 FQNEAQ. This CDR3 is 13 amino acids long. CDR3 DNA: TGTGCCAGCAGCTCTCCGGGACGGGAGACCCAGTACTTC. The encoded protein is CASSSPGRETQYF.

This clonotype has a handful of counts. This chain joins TRBV7-8 and TRBJ1-6, with 10 nucleotides matching TRBD1. Germline V CDR1 and CDR2: SGHVS, FQNEAQ. V shed 6 bases and J 4 bases; nucleotides not matched to a gene: 12. This CDR3 is 18 amino acids long. The DNA for the CDR3 is TGTGCCAGCAGATTACTCAGTCCGGGACAGGGGTATAATTCACCCCTCCACTTT. Encoded protein: CASRLLSPGQGYNSPLHF.

This clonotype showed up many times. The chain joins TRBV13 to TRBJ2-3; maybe TRBD2 (5 bases). With 5 bases removed from V and 2 bases from J, the gap between germline ends came to 20 bases. The CDR3 covers 17 residues. Per the germline V gene, CDR1 is PRHDT and CDR2 is FYEKMQ (reference sequence). The DNA for the CDR3 is TGTGCCAGCAGCCAAGAGGGATTCAACCTTGACACAGATACGCAGTATTTT. As protein: CASSQEGFNLDTDTQYF.

The rearrangement uses TRBV20-1 and TRBJ1-5, with D unresolved. CDR3 length: 14 amino acids. V was cut by 3 bases and J by 5 bases, with 14 bases left in between. Germline V gene sequence: CDR1 DFQATT, CDR2 SNEGSKA (reference sequence). The CDR3 DNA is TGCAGTGCTAGGGCAACAAGGGAGGATCAGCCCCAGCATTTT. It is translated as CSARATREDQPQHF.

This clonotype appeared many times. The chain recombines TRBV12-3 or TRBV12-4 with TRBJ2-1; D not certain. Trimming cost V 1 base and J 4 bases, with 5 bases left between them. The CDR3 runs 13 residues. CDR3 region: CASSLGRYNEQFF. DNA for the CDR3: TGTGCCAGCAGTTTAGGCAGGTACAATGAGCAGTTCTTC.

This clonotype was counted ten times or more. V is TRBV7-9 and J is TRBJ1-2, with TRBD1 matching over 7 bases. V gave up 3 bases and J gave up 9 bases; unmatched junction bases: 10. The germline V gene has CDR1 SEHNR and CDR2 FQNEAQ (reference sequence). The CDR3 runs 14 residues. The CDR3 protein is CASSFQRQGVSYTF. CDR3 coding DNA: TGTGCCAGCAGCTTCCAACGACAGGGTGTAAGCTACACCTTC. The whole variable domain, filled in from reference TRBV7-9 and TRBJ1-2, reads DTGVSQNPRHKITKRGQNVTFRCDPISEHNRLYWYRQTLGQGPEFLTYFQNEAQLEKSRLLSDRFSAERPKGSFSTLEIQRTEQGDSAMYLCASSFQRQGVSYTFGSGTRLTVV.

This clonotype came up a few times. The V call is TRBV5-1, the J call TRBJ2-5, with D maybe TRBD2 (6 bases). Trimming took off 2 bases at V and 1 base at J, with 9 bases between the two ends. The CDR3 sequence is 14 residues long. Germline assignment: CDR1 SGHRS and CDR2 YFSETQ. CDR3 nucleotides: TGCGCCAGCAGCTTTCTTAGCGGCCAAGAGACCCAGTACTTC. It specifies CASSFLSGQETQYF.

This clonotype has at least ten counts. The chain recombines TRBV28 with TRBJ1-1; 7 bases are shared with TRBD1. Germline V gives CDR1 MDHEN, CDR2 SYDVKM. The CDR3 extends over 14 amino acids. V was pared by 3 bases and J by 1 base, with 2 bases of the junction left unmatched. CDR3 amino acids: CASSFRQGNTEAFF. The CDR3 DNA is TGTGCCAGCAGTTTCCGACAGGGGAACACTGAAGCTTTCTTT.

This clonotype was recorded many times. J is TRBJ1-2 and V is TRBV6-2 or TRBV6-3, with a weak D call TRBD1 (6 bases). Trimming stripped 8 bases from V and 4 bases from J, with 20 bases between. The CDR3 runs to 15 residues. Per the germline V gene, CDR1 is MNHEY and CDR2 is SVGEGT. CDR3 region: CASLEGGKNFYGYTF. In DNA form, the CDR3 reads TGTGCCAGCTTAGAGGGGGGCAAAAACTTCTATGGCTACACCTTC.

This clonotype has a count of ten or more. This chain links TRBV7-3 with TRBJ2-1; D is undetermined. Germline V gene data show CDR1 as SGHTA and CDR2 as FQGTGA. Trimming took off 2 bases at V and 0 bases at J, with 8 bases between the two ends. CDR3 length: 15 residues. CDR3 residues: CASSLAASSYNEQFF. The CDR3 DNA reads TGTGCCAGCAGCTTAGCGGCTAGCTCCTACAATGAGCAGTTCTTC.